These T cell receptor beta chains were read from a single sample in a study of T cell responses to AZD1222 COVID-19 vaccine. Method: immunoSEQ multiplex PCR; TCRdb's copy keeps in-frame clones and lacks some. The profile shows around 100,000 clones, about 90% of them singletons. Sequenced material: peripheral blood, taken on day 0 of AZD1222 vaccination. The receptors shown here come from an adult in good health. CDR3s include the opening cysteine and the closing phenylalanine or tryptophan. Fields, in order: D gene, J gene, V gene, CDR3 length, clone size, CDR3 DNA, CDR3 protein. D genes are given only for firm matches. Part of the rows lack a size; the others show once, few, many or a class for expanded clones.

NA,TRBJ1-5,TRBV18,15,NA,TGTGCCAGCTCACCATCATTTCTTCGAGATCAGCCCCAGCATTTT,CASSPSFLRDQPQHF
NA,TRBJ1-6,TRBV5-8,12,once,TGTGCCAGCAGCTGGATAGGCTCACCCCTCCACTTT,CASSWIGSPLHF
NA,TRBJ1-1,TRBV1,15,once,TGCACCAGCAGCCAACTACATCGGTCGAACACTGAAGCTTTCTTT,CTSSQLHRSNTEAFF
NA,TRBJ2-7,TRBV20-1,11,once,TGCAGTTCCCTGGATTCCTACGAGCAGTACTTC,CSSLDSYEQYF
NA,TRBJ2-7,TRBV28,15,NA,TGTGCCAGCGAACGACAAGGACTGCCCTCCTACGAGCAGTACTTC,CASERQGLPSYEQYF
NA,TRBJ1-1,TRBV9,14,NA,TGTGCCAGCAGCCCCTTTCAGGGGAACACTGAAGCTTTCTTT,CASSPFQGNTEAFF
TRBD2,TRBJ2-2,TRBV10-3,13,NA,TGTGCCATCATGGGGACTAGTCCCGGGGAGCTGTTTTTT,CAIMGTSPGELFF
TRBD1,TRBJ1-4,TRBV27,14,NA,TGTGCCAGCCAGGCGGGACAGGGAAATGAAAAACTGTTTTTT,CASQAGQGNEKLFF
TRBD1,TRBJ1-3,TRBV9,14,NA,TGTGCCAGCAGCGTAGGACAGGGACCGGACACCATATATTTT,CASSVGQGPDTIYF
NA,TRBJ2-2,TRBV7-2,16,NA,TGTGCCAGCAGCCTTTGGGACTCTTGGCGGGCCGGGGAGCTGTTTTTT,CASSLWDSWRAGELFF
NA,TRBJ2-2,TRBV18,15,NA,TGTGCCAGCTCCCCCTCCCAACTGGGGGCCGGGGAGCTGTTTTTT,CASSPSQLGAGELFF
TRBD2,TRBJ2-5,TRBV9,15,NA,TGTGCCAGCAGCGTAGCGGGAGGCTCCCAAGAGACCCAGTACTTC,CASSVAGGSQETQYF
NA,TRBJ1-4,TRBV7-9,15,NA,TGTGCCAGCAGCCCCCTAGGCAGCTATAATGAAAAACTGTTTTTT,CASSPLGSYNEKLFF
NA,TRBJ2-1,TRBV9,12,few,TGTGCCAGCAGCGCCGGTTACAATGAGCAGTTCTTC,CASSAGYNEQFF
TRBD2,TRBJ2-7,TRBV10-2,14,NA,TGCGCCAGCAGTGAGCCAGCGGGGGTGCACGAGCAGTACTTC,CASSEPAGVHEQYF
NA,TRBJ1-2,TRBV2,12,NA,TGTGCCAGCAGCGCAGGGGTCTCTGGCTACACCTTC,CASSAGVSGYTF
NA,TRBJ1-4,TRBV6-1,16,NA,TGTGCCAGCAGTGAAACGTTTGGGGCAACTAATGAAAAACTGTTTTTT,CASSETFGATNEKLFF
NA,TRBJ2-7,TRBV2,14,NA,TGTGCCAGCAGGCGACAGGCCCTTACTGGGGAGCAGTACTTC,CASRRQALTGEQYF
NA,TRBJ1-2,TRBV5-6,15,NA,TGTGCCAGCAGCTTTAATCGGGGCAACTACGGGGGCTACACCTTC,CASSFNRGNYGGYTF
NA,TRBJ2-5,TRBV5-1,13,NA,TGCGCCAGCAGCTCACATTTCCAAGAGACCCAGTACTTC,CASSSHFQETQYF
TRBD1,TRBJ1-2,TRBV12-3/TRBV12-4,13,NA,TGTGCCAGCAGTGTGACAGGGGGCTATGGCTACACCTTC,CASSVTGGYGYTF
NA,TRBJ2-5,TRBV28,15,NA,TGTGCCAGCTCTGGGGAAGGACTTCCCATCGGGACCCAGTACTTC,CASSGEGLPIGTQYF
NA,TRBJ2-4,TRBV6-5,15,NA,TGTGCCAGCAGTTACGCCCAGGGAGCCAAAAACATTCAGTACTTC,CASSYAQGAKNIQYF
TRBD1,TRBJ2-7,TRBV18,15,NA,TGTGCCAGCTCACGAAAGGGACAGGAGGCCTACGAGCAGTACTTC,CASSRKGQEAYEQYF
NA,TRBJ1-4,TRBV6-5,13,NA,TGTGCCAGCGGGCAGGCAGGGGAGGAAAAACTGTTTTTT,CASGQAGEEKLFF
NA,TRBJ2-5,TRBV29-1,13,NA,TGCAGCGCCGCCAGGGGTGGGACGGAGACCCAGTACTTC,CSAARGGTETQYF
NA,TRBJ1-1,TRBV5-1,13,NA,TGCGCCAGCAGCTTGTCAGAGAACACTGAAGCTTTCTTT,CASSLSENTEAFF
NA,TRBJ2-5,TRBV7-6,14,NA,TGTGCCAGCAGCCGACGGGGGGCCCAAGAGACCCAGTACTTC,CASSRRGAQETQYF
TRBD2,TRBJ2-3,TRBV10-1,16,NA,TGCGCCAGCAGCTCCGGCAGCGGGGGGACCACAGATACGCAGTATTTT,CASSSGSGGTTDTQYF
NA,TRBJ1-1,TRBV6-5,14,NA,TGTGCCAGCAGTTACTCGATCCGCGTGAGTGGAGCTTTCTTT,CASSYSIRVSGAFF
NA,TRBJ1-1,TRBV19,15,NA,TGTGCCAGTAGTATTACGTGGGGCTCCGGCACTGAAGCTTTCTTT,CASSITWGSGTEAFF
TRBD1,TRBJ2-7,TRBV5-1,16,NA,TGCGCCAGCAGCTTGACCACCGGGACAGGGGGCTACGAGCAGTACTTC,CASSLTTGTGGYEQYF
NA,TRBJ2-3,TRBV7-3,13,NA,TGTGCCAGCAGCTTCGCTAGCACAGATACGCAGTATTTT,CASSFASTDTQYF
NA,TRBJ1-1,TRBV28,16,NA,TGTGCCAGCCTCCCACCCACCGGGACAACTACCAGTGAAGCTTTCTTT,CASLPPTGTTTSEAFF
TRBD1,TRBJ1-1,TRBV7-8,17,NA,TGTGCCAGCAGCCCTACTCGGGGACAGACCTGGAACACTGAAGCTTTCTTT,CASSPTRGQTWNTEAFF
TRBD1,TRBJ1-3,TRBV6-1,14,NA,TGTGCCAGCAGTGAGGGACAGGGTGGAAACACCATATATTTT,CASSEGQGGNTIYF
TRBD1,TRBJ2-1,TRBV6-5,14,once,TGTGCCAGCAGTCTCGGGACAGCCGGGAATGAGCAGTTCTTC,CASSLGTAGNEQFF
NA,TRBJ2-1,TRBV6-5,15,NA,TGTGCCAGCAGTTACTCAGTACAGGAAAACAATGAGCAGTTCTTC,CASSYSVQENNEQFF
NA,TRBJ2-5,TRBV5-1,15,NA,TGCGCCAGCAGCTTGGGGGACGGGAGAAAAGAGACCCAGTACTTC,CASSLGDGRKETQYF
NA,TRBJ2-3,TRBV7-2,16,NA,TGTGCCAGCAGCCCCTCCACAGGGTGGGGCACAGATACGCAGTATTTT,CASSPSTGWGTDTQYF
NA,TRBJ1-2,TRBV18,16,NA,TGTGCCAGCTCACCACCGAGGGTGGTAATTGACTATGGCTACACCTTC,CASSPPRVVIDYGYTF
NA,TRBJ2-5,TRBV19,15,NA,TGTGCCAGTAGCCAGTGGGGAACAGGGCCCCAGACCCAGTACTTC,CASSQWGTGPQTQYF
TRBD1,TRBJ1-2,TRBV28,13,NA,TGTGCCAGCAGCCCAGGACAGGGCAATGGCTACACCTTC,CASSPGQGNGYTF
NA,TRBJ1-4,TRBV7-9,17,NA,TGTGCCAGCAGCCCACCCCCGAGGGGTAGCACTAATGAAAAACTGTTTTTT,CASSPPPRGSTNEKLFF
NA,TRBJ2-3,TRBV12-3/TRBV12-4,11,NA,TGTGCCAGCAGTTTGTTGCGGGCGCAGTATTTT,CASSLLRAQYF
NA,TRBJ1-1,TRBV6-5,13,NA,TGTGCCAGCAGTTACATCGGGTACACTGAAGCTTTCTTT,CASSYIGYTEAFF
NA,TRBJ1-1,TRBV19,13,NA,TGTGCCAGTAGTATCTACCGGGACACTGAAGCTTTCTTT,CASSIYRDTEAFF
NA,TRBJ1-5,TRBV4-1,15,few,TGCGCCAGCAGCCACCCCCTAAAGGGTCCCCAGCCCCAGCATTTT,CASSHPLKGPQPQHF
TRBD2,TRBJ2-7,TRBV15,14,NA,TGTGCCACGTCACTAGCGGGGGTGACCTACGAGCAGTACTTC,CATSLAGVTYEQYF
NA,TRBJ2-6,TRBV27,13,NA,TGTGCCAGCAGTTTTGTTGGGGCCAACGTCCTGACTTTC,CASSFVGANVLTF
NA,TRBJ1-2,TRBV28,11,NA,TGTGCCAGCAGCTCAAACTATGGCTACACCTTC,CASSSNYGYTF
NA,TRBJ2-1,TRBV4-2,12,NA,TGTGCCAGCAGCCATTGGGGTGGTGAGCAGTTCTTC,CASSHWGGEQFF
NA,TRBJ2-6,TRBV2,15,NA,TGTGCCAGCGGTAATGGACTCTCTGGGGCCAACGTCCTGACTTTC,CASGNGLSGANVLTF
NA,TRBJ2-1,TRBV29-1,11,NA,TGCAGCGTTCGGGGTACTAATGAGCAGTTCTTC,CSVRGTNEQFF
NA,TRBJ2-3,TRBV25-1,12,NA,TGTGCCAGCAGTGGAGTAGCAGATACGCAGTATTTT,CASSGVADTQYF
NA,TRBJ2-2,TRBV18,15,NA,TGTGCCAGCTCACCAATACAGGGTTCCACCGGGGAGCTGTTTTTT,CASSPIQGSTGELFF
TRBD1,TRBJ1-2,TRBV28,14,NA,TGTGCCAGCAGTACCCGACGGACAGGGGATACGGTCACCTTC,CASSTRRTGDTVTF
NA,TRBJ2-3,TRBV5-1,15,NA,TGCGCCAGCAGCTTGTTAACTAGTGGCACAGATACGCAGTATTTT,CASSLLTSGTDTQYF
NA,TRBJ1-2,TRBV5-4,17,NA,TGTGCCAGCAGCTCCCGATTCGGCAGTTTCAATGAGTATGGCTACACCTTC,CASSSRFGSFNEYGYTF